These 23 T cell receptor beta chains came from one sample sequenced in a study of blood T cell repertoires in COVID-19. TCRdb keeps only in-frame clones here, not all; method: immunoSEQ multiplex PCR. The profile shows fewer than 250,000 clones, less than 90% of them singletons. Sequenced input: PBMCs or T cells enriched from blood (not recorded which). The receptors come from a woman aged 30 to 39 who had been exposed to COVID-19.

This clone was detected only once. This sequence joins TRBV7-9 and TRBJ1-2; TRBD1 agrees at 9 bases. V dropped 4 bases and J dropped 7; count of bases not matched to a gene: 13. The CDR3 sequence is 16 residues long. Germline V gives CDR1 SEHNR, CDR2 FQNEAQ (reference sequence). The chain's CDR3 is CASSSGTGWRIGGYTF. Written as DNA, the CDR3 is TGTGCCAGCAGCTCCGGGACAGGGTGGAGAATAGGTGGCTACACCTTC.

V usage is TRBV7-9 and J usage is TRBJ1-5; no definite D call. The CDR3 sequence is 15 residues long. In germline, CDR1 is SEHNR, CDR2 FQNEAQ (reference sequence). V was pared by 5 bases and J by 0 bases, with 11 bases between. In DNA form, the CDR3 reads TGTGCCAGCAGCACCACAGCGGCTAGCAATCAGCCCCAGCATTTT. This encodes CASSTTAASNQPQHF.

The genes are TRBV4-1 and TRBJ1-2, with D possibly matching TRBD1 (5 bases). The CDR3 runs 15 residues. The V end lost 1 base, the J end lost 0 bases, and 9 bases lay between the germline ends. CDR1 and CDR2 (germline): MGHRA, YSYEKL. CDR3 loop: CASSQGQGANYGYTF. The CDR3 DNA follows: TGCGCCAGCAGCCAAGGGCAGGGTGCTAACTATGGCTACACCTTC.

V usage is TRBV3-1 (or the pseudogene TRBV3-2) and J usage is TRBJ1-2; 10 nucleotides match TRBD1. CDR3 size: 15 residues. CDR1 and CDR2 (germline): LGHDT, YNNKEL (reference sequence). J gave up 6 bases and V 4 bases, and 8 bases lay outside the gene matches. This CDR3 is CASSRSSTGGNGYTF. CDR3 bases: TGTGCCAGCAGCCGCTCCTCGACAGGGGGCAATGGCTACACCTTC.

In DNA, the CDR3 is TGTGCCAGCAGCTTAGACGACTTGACAGATACGCAGTATTTT. This sequence encodes CASSLDDLTDTQYF. The V and J genes are TRBV7-7 and TRBJ2-3; D uncertain. This CDR3 has 14 amino acids. Germline V gene sequence: CDR1 SSHAT, CDR2 FNYEAQ (reference sequence). Trimming left V 1 base short and J 3 bases short, with 8 bases between.

V usage is TRBV7-6 and J usage is TRBJ2-5, with D tentatively TRBD1 (5 bases). V gave up 5 bases and J gave up 9 bases, with 10 bases separating them. The CDR3 totals 11 residues. Germline V gene lookup returns CDR1 SGHVS and CDR2 FNYEAQ. In DNA, the CDR3 is TGTGCCAGCAGCAGGACGACAGCCCAGTACTTC. Translating gives CASSRTTAQYF.

The chain couples TRBV3-1 (or the pseudogene TRBV3-2) to TRBJ2-7; possibly TRBD1 for D (6 bases). Trimming pared 1 base from V and 7 bases from J, leaving 20 bases between. CDR1 LGHDT and CDR2 YNNKEL come from the germline V gene (reference sequence). The CDR3 has 16 residues. CDR3 coding DNA: TGTGCCAGCAGCCAAGCCCCTGACGGCACAGGGTGGGAGCAGTACTTC. It yields the protein CASSQAPDGTGWEQYF.

This clone came up a few times. The chain recombines TRBV5-1 with TRBJ1-6; D gene ambiguous. CDR3 length: 14 amino acids. CDR1 is SGHRS and CDR2 is YFSETQ in the germline V gene. V lost 0 bases and J 10 bases, leaving 11 bases between the germline ends. The CDR3 spells CASSLGQAGSPLHF. CDR3 bases: TGCGCCAGCAGCTTGGGGCAGGCAGGATCACCCCTCCACTTT.

The V gene is TRBV20-1, the J gene TRBJ2-7; D is perhaps TRBD2 (5 bases). The CDR3 length is 13 residues. Germline loops: CDR1 DFQATT, CDR2 SNEGSKA (reference sequence). Trimming shortened V by 3 bases and J by 3 bases, and 12 bases separated the two germline ends. The DNA of the CDR3 is TGCAGTGCTAGTCAAGGGAGCGTCTACGAGCAGTACTTC. It codes for CSASQGSVYEQYF.

CDR3 loop: CASSARGRDQPQHF. The DNA of the CDR3 is TGCGCCAGCAGTGCCAGGGGGCGGGATCAGCCCCAGCATTTT. This sequence joins TRBV10-2 and TRBJ1-5; 8 bases align to TRBD1. The CDR3 has 14 residues. V was pared by 4 bases and J by 5 bases, with 4 bases of the junction left unmatched. Germline CDR1 reads WSHSY; CDR2 reads SAAADI.

This rearrangement joins TRBV29-1 to TRBJ2-7; maybe TRBD1 (6 bases). In germline, CDR1 is SQVTM, CDR2 ANQGSEA. The CDR3 sequence is 14 residues long. The V end lost 1 base, the J end lost 6 bases, and 16 bases lay between the germline ends. The DNA for the CDR3 is TGCAGCGTTGAAGGGCGTCCGCTGGGGGCCGAGCAGTACTTC. Translating it yields CSVEGRPLGAEQYF.

V and J are TRBV10-3 and TRBJ2-7; the match to TRBD2 covers 11 bases. The germline CDR1 and CDR2 sequences are ENHRY and SYGVKD. The CDR3 spans 15 residues. Losses at the gene ends were 6 bases for V and 3 bases for J; bases not matched to a gene: 7. The CDR3 bases are TGTGCCATCAGAGATAGCGGGGGGGATCACTACGAGCAGTACTTC. Protein sequence: CAIRDSGGDHYEQYF.

The chain carries TRBV15 and TRBJ1-3; D ambiguous. The V gene's germline CDR1 is LNHNV and CDR2 YYDKDF (reference sequence). CDR3 length: 14 amino acids. V lost 2 bases, J lost 4 bases, and 9 bases lay in between. CDR3 protein: CATSRPLLGNTIYF. In DNA, the CDR3 is TGTGCCACCAGCAGACCTCTTCTGGGAAACACCATATATTTT.

V usage is TRBV7-2 and J usage is TRBJ1-1; D might be TRBD1 (5 bases). The V gene's germline CDR1 is SGHTA and CDR2 FQGNSA. The V gene lost 3 bases and the J gene lost 0 bases, with 11 bases spanning the gap. The CDR3 is 15 residues long. CDR3 sequence reads: CASSFKQTVNTEAFF. The CDR3, as DNA: TGTGCCAGCAGCTTCAAACAGACAGTGAACACTGAAGCTTTCTTT.

The chain links TRBV7-9 to TRBJ1-4, with 10 bases aligning to TRBD1. V shed 1 base and J 1 base; nucleotides not matched to a gene: 0. CDR1 and CDR2 (germline): SEHNR, FQNEAQ (reference sequence). The CDR3 is 16 residues long. The CDR3 nucleotides are TGTGCCAGCAGCTTAGGGGACAGGGGAACTAATGAAAAACTGTTTTTT. It is translated as CASSLGDRGTNEKLFF.

The chain combines TRBV7-6 with TRBJ2-3; 7 nucleotides agree with TRBD2. CDR3 length equals 18 residues. J gave up 5 bases and V 5 bases, and 19 bases lay outside the gene matches. Looked up from germline, CDR1 is SGHVS and CDR2 is FNYEAQ. In DNA, the CDR3 is TGTGCCAGCAGCCAAACCCACGGCGCGGGAGCATGGTTAGATACGCAGTATTTT. It codes for CASSQTHGAGAWLDTQYF.

The chain uses TRBV7-2 and TRBJ2-7, with 8 nucleotides matching TRBD1. From germline, CDR1 is SGHTA and CDR2 FQGNSA. V shed 0 bases and J 5 bases; nucleotides not matched to a gene: 6. The CDR3 length is 15 residues. CDR3 nucleotides: TGTGCCAGCAGCTTAGCCACAAAACAGGGGGACGAGCAGTACTTC. It yields the protein CASSLATKQGDEQYF.

In this sample, this clone turned up once. The chain recombines TRBV30 with TRBJ1-2; possibly TRBD1 for D (5 bases). The germline V gene has CDR1 GTSNPN and CDR2 SVGIG (reference sequence). The CDR3 contains 14 residues. Trimming shortened V by 2 bases and J by 1 base, and 11 bases separated the two germline ends. The CDR3 nucleotides are TGTGCCTGGAGTTCACAGGCACTTAACTATGGCTACACCTTC. This codes for CAWSSQALNYGYTF.

The rearrangement uses TRBV6-5 and TRBJ1-6, with D possibly being TRBD1 (5 bases). This CDR3 comprises 15 residues. V lost 7 bases, J lost 1 base, and 11 bases lay in between. Germline V gene sequence: CDR1 MNHEY, CDR2 SVGAGI. The CDR3 DNA sequence: TGTGCCAGCACCAAGGAGGGGTCCTATAATTCACCCCTCCACTTT. Translated, it gives CASTKEGSYNSPLHF.

This chain joins TRBV23-1 and TRBJ1-2, with D tentatively TRBD1 (6 bases). TRBV23-1 has ORF status, its function being uncertain. V was pared by 7 bases and J by 0 bases, with 15 bases between. The CDR3 spans 15 residues. The CDR3, as DNA: TGCGCCAGCACGCTTCTCGGGACACCTAACTATGGCTACACCTTC. It codes for CASTLLGTPNYGYTF.

This clone was observed a few times. This chain joins TRBV3-1 (or the pseudogene TRBV3-2) and TRBJ1-2; 7 positions match TRBD1. The junction had 9 bases not matched to a gene; V was cut back by 4 bases and J by 10 bases. This CDR3 contains 13 residues. Germline V CDR1 and CDR2: LGHDT, YNNKEL (reference sequence). The CDR3: CASSLGTALHYTF. CDR3 nucleotide sequence: TGTGCCAGCAGCCTGGGGACAGCCTTACACTACACCTTC.

This sequence joins TRBV4-1 and TRBJ1-6; D not resolved. Germline V lookup: CDR1 MGHRA, CDR2 YSYEKL. Trimming stripped 1 base from V and 7 bases from J, with 8 bases between. The CDR3 runs 14 residues. CDR3 sequence: CASSQVQRNSPLHF. In DNA form, the CDR3 reads TGCGCCAGCAGCCAAGTACAGCGGAATTCACCCCTCCACTTT.

The chain employs TRBV5-4 and TRBJ1-6, with TRBD1 as a possible D gene (5 bases). Germline values: CDR1 SGHNT, CDR2 YYREEE (reference sequence). V gave up 1 base and J gave up 8 bases, with 10 bases separating them. The CDR3 runs to 14 residues. CDR3 sequence: CASSLQGPHSPLHF. As DNA, the CDR3 is TGTGCCAGCAGCTTGCAGGGTCCACATTCACCCCTCCACTTT.